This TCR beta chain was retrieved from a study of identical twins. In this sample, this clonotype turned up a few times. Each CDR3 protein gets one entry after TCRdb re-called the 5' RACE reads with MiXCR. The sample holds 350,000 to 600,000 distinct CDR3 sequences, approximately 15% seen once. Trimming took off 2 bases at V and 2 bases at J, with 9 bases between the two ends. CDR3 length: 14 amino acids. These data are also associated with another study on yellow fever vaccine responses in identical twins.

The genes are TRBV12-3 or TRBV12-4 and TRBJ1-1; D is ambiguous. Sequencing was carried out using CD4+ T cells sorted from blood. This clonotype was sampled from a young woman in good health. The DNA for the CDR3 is TGTGCCAGCAGTTTACGACTGGGTAACACTGAAGCTTTCTTT. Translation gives CASSLRLGNTEAFF.